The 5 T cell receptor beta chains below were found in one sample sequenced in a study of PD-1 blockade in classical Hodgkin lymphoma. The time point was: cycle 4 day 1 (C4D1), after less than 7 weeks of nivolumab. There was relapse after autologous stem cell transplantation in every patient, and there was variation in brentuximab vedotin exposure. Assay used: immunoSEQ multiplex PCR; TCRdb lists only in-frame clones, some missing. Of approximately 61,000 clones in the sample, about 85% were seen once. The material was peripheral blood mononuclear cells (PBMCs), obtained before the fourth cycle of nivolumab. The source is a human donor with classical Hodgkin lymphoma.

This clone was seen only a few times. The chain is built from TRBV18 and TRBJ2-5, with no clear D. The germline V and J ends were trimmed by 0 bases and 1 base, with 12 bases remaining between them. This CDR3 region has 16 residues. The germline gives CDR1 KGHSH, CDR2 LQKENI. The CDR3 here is CASSPPVVYGQETQYF. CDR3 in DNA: TGTGCCAGCTCACCACCGGTCGTCTACGGCCAAGAGACCCAGTACTTC.

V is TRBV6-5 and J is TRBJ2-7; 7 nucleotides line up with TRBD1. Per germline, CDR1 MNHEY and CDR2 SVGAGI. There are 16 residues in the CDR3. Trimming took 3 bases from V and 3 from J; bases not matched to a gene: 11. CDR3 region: CASSYTGTVNIYEQYF. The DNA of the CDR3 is TGTGCCAGCAGTTATACCGGGACAGTTAACATCTACGAGCAGTACTTC.

The CDR3 DNA sequence: TGTGCCAGCAGCTATATTACAGGGGAGTTGAAGCAGTACTTC. It is translated as CASSYITGELKQYF. The chain carries TRBV7-8 and TRBJ2-7; 7 bases are a match to TRBD1. V gave up 4 bases and J gave up 8 bases; unmatched junction bases: 11. The CDR3 spans 14 residues. The germline CDR1 and CDR2 sequences are SGHVS and FQNEAQ.

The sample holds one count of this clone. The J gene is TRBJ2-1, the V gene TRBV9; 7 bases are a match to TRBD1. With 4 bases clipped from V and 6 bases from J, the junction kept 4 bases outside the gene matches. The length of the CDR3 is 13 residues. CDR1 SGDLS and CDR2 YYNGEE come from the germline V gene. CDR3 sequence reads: CASSFRQGNEQFF. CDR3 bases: TGTGCCAGCAGCTTTCGACAGGGCAATGAGCAGTTCTTC.

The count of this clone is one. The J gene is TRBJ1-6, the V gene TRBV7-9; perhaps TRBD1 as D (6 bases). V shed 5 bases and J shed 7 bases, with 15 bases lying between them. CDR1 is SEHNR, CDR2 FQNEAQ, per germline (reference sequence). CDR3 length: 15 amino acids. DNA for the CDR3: TGTGCCAGCAGCCACAACGGACAGAAGAATTCACCCCTCCACTTT. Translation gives CASSHNGQKNSPLHF.